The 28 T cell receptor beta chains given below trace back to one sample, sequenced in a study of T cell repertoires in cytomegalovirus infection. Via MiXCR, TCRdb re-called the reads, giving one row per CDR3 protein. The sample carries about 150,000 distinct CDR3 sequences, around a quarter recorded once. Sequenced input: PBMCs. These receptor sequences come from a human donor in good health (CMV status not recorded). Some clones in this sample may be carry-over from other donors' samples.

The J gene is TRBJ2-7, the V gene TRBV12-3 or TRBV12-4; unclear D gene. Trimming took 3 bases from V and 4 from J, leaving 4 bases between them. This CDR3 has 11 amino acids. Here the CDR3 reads CASSFGYEQYF. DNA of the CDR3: TGTGCCAGCAGTTTTGGATACGAGCAGTACTTC.

This chain's CDR3 is CASSQDPAMRYGYTF. CDR3 nucleotide sequence: TGCGCCAGCAGCCAAGATCCAGCGATGCGCTATGGCTACACCTTC. V usage is TRBV4-1 and J usage is TRBJ1-2; D gene uncertain. Per germline, CDR1 MGHRA and CDR2 YSYEKL. The CDR3 length is 15 residues. Deletions cut 0 bases from V and 4 bases from J, with 12 bases between.

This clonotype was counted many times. The CDR3 DNA sequence: TGTGCCAGCAGCTTAGAACCGAATGAAAAACTGTTTTTT. It is translated as CASSLEPNEKLFF. The chain recombines TRBV7-6 with TRBJ1-4, with D hard to call. The length of the CDR3 is 13 residues. V dropped 1 base and J dropped 5 bases, with 5 bases sitting between them. From germline, CDR1 is SGHVS and CDR2 FNYEAQ.

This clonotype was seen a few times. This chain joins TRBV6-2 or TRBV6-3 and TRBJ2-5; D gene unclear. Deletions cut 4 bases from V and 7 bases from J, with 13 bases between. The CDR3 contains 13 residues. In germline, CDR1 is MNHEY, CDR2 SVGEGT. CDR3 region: CASSLDSRGTQYF. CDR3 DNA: TGTGCCAGCAGTTTGGATTCACGAGGGACCCAGTACTTC.

The CDR3 loop reads CASSIHGWEEQYF. The CDR3 region has the DNA TGTGCCAGTAGTATTCATGGCTGGGAGGAGCAGTACTTC. The rearrangement links TRBV19 to TRBJ2-7; D might be TRBD2 (5 bases). The germline V gene has CDR1 LNHDA and CDR2 SQIVND (reference sequence). Trimming took 3 bases from V and 7 from J, leaving 13 bases between them. This CDR3 contains 13 residues.

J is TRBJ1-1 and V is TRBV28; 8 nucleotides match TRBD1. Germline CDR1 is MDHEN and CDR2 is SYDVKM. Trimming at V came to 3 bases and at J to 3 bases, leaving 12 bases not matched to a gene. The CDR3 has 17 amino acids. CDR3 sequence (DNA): TGTGCCAGCAGTTTGGAGGCACCAGGGGGCCGGGACACTGAAGCTTTCTTT. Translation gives CASSLEAPGGRDTEAFF.

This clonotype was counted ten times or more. This CDR3 reads CASSLRLGSGANVLTF. The CDR3 coding sequence is TGTGCCAGCAGCCTTCGACTGGGCTCTGGGGCCAACGTCCTGACTTTC. The chain recombines TRBV7-2 with TRBJ2-6; D gene uncertain. The CDR3 has 16 residues. V was pared by 5 bases and J by 0 bases, with 11 bases between. CDR1 and CDR2 from the germline V gene are SGHTA and FQGNSA.

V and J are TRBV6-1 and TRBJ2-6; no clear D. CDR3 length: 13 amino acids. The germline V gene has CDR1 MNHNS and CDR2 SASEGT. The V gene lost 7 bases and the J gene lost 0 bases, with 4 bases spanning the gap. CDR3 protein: CASKASGANVLTF. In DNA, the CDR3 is TGTGCCAGCAAGGCCTCTGGGGCCAACGTCCTGACTTTC.

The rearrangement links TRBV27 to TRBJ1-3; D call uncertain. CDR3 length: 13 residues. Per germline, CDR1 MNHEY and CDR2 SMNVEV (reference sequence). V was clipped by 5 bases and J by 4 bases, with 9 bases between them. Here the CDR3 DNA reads TGTGCCAGCAGTCCCGTGGGAGGAAACACCATATATTTT. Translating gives CASSPVGGNTIYF.

The CDR3 is CASSWVSGRTDTQYF. CDR3 sequence (DNA): TGTGCCAGCAGTTGGGTGAGCGGGAGAACAGATACGCAGTATTTT. The chain recombines TRBV28 with TRBJ2-3, with TRBD2 matching over 8 bases. The V gene end was trimmed by 4 bases and the J gene end by 3 bases; junction bases not matched to a gene: 6. The CDR3 has 15 residues. Germline V lookup: CDR1 MDHEN, CDR2 SYDVKM. Complete variable domain (other parts from reference TRBV28 and TRBJ2-3): DVKVTQSSRYLVKRTGEKVFLECVQDMDHENMFWYRQDPGLGLRLIYFSYDVKMKEKGDIPEGYSVSREKKERFSLILESASTNQTSMYLCASSWVSGRTDTQYFGPGTRLTVL.

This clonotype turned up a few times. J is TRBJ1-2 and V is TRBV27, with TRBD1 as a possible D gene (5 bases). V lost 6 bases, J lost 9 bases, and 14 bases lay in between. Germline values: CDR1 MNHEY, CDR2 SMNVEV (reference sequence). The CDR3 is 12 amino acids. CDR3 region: CASRKSGDSYTF. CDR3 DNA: TGTGCCAGCAGGAAATCGGGGGATAGCTACACCTTC.

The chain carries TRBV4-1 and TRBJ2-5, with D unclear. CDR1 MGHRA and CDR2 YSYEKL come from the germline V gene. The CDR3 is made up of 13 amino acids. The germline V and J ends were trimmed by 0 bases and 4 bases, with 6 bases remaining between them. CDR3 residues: CASSQDGAETQYF. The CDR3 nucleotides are TGCGCCAGCAGCCAAGATGGCGCAGAGACCCAGTACTTC.

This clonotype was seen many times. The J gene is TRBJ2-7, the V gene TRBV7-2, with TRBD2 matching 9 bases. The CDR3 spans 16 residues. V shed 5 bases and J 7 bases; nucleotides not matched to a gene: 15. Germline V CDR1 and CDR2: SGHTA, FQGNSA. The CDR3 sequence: CASSPSIRTSDREQYF. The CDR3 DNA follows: TGTGCCAGCAGCCCAAGTATCCGGACTAGCGACAGGGAGCAGTACTTC.

DNA for the CDR3: TGTGCCAGCAGCGTCCAGGGGGCGTTGGGTTCACCCCTCCACTTT. Protein sequence: CASSVQGALGSPLHF. V is TRBV7-2 and J is TRBJ1-6, with 8 bases aligning to TRBD1. CDR1 and CDR2 (germline): SGHTA, FQGNSA. The V and J ends lost 5 bases and 9 bases, in that order; junction bases with no gene match: 9. The CDR3 has 15 residues.

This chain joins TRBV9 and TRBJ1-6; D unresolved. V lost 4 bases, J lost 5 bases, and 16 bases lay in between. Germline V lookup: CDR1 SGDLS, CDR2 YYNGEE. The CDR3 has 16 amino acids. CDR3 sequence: CASSFTPGSDNSPLHF. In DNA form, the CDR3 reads TGTGCCAGCAGCTTTACCCCCGGGTCCGATAATTCACCCCTCCACTTT.

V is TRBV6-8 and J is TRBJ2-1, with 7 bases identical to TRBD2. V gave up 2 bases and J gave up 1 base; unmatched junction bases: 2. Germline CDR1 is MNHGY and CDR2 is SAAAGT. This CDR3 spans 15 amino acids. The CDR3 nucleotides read TGTGCCAGCAGTTACGAAGCGGGATCCTACAATGAGCAGTTCTTC. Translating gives CASSYEAGSYNEQFF.

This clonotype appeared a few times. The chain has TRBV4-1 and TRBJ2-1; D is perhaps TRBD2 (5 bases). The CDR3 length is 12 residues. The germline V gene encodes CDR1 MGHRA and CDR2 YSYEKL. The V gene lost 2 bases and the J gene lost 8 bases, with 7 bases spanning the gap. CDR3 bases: TGCGCCAGCAGCCAACTCGGGGATGAGCAGTTCTTC. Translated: CASSQLGDEQFF.

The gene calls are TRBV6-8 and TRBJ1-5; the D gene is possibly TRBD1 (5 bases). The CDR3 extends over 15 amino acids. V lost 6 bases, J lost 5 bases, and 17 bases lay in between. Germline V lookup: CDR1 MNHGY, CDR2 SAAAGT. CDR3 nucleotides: TGTGCCAGCAGCCCTGGGGGGGGTGGCTATCAGCCCCAGCATTTT. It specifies CASSPGGGGYQPQHF.

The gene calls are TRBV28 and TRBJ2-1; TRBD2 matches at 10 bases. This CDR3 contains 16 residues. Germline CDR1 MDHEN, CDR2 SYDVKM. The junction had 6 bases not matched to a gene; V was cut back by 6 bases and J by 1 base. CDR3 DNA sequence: TGTGCCAGCAGAATCGGGACTAGCGAATCCTACAATGAGCAGTTCTTC. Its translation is CASRIGTSESYNEQFF.

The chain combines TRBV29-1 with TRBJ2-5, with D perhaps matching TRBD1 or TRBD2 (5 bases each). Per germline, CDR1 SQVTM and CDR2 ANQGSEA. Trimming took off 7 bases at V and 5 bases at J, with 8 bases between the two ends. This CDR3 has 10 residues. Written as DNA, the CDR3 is TGCAGCGCCAGGGAGGAGACCCAGTACTTC. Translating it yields CSAREETQYF.

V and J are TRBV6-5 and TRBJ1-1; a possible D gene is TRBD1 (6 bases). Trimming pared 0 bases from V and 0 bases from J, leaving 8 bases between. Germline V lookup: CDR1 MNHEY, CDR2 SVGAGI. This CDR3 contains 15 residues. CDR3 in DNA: TGTGCCAGCAGTTACTCTACAGGGTTGAACACTGAAGCTTTCTTT. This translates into CASSYSTGLNTEAFF.

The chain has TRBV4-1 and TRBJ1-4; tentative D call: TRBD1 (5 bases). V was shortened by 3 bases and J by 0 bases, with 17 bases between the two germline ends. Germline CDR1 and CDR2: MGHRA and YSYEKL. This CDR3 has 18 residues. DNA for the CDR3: TGCGCCAGCAGCCATGCCGGGACGATACGTGCAACTAATGAAAAACTGTTTTTT. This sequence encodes CASSHAGTIRATNEKLFF.

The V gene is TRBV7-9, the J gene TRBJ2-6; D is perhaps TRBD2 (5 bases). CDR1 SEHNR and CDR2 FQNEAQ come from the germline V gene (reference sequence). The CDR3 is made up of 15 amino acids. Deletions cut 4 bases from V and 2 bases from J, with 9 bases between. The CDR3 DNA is TGTGCCAGCAGCTCCCTTAGCGCTGGGGCCAACGTCCTGACTTTC. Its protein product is CASSSLSAGANVLTF.

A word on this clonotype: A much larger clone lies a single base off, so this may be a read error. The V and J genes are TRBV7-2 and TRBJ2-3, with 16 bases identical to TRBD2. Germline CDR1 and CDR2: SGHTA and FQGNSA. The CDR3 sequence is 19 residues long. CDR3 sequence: CASRLVGTSGRAKADTQYF. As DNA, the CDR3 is TGTGCCAGCAGATTAGTCGGGACTAGCGGGAGGGCCAAGGCAGATACGCAGTATTTT. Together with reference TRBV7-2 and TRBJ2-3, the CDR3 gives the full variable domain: GAGVSQSPSNKVTEKGKDVELRCDPISGHTALYWYRQSLGQGLEFLIYFQGNSAPDKSGLPSDRFSAERTGGSVSTLTIQRTQQEDSAVYLCASRLVGTSGRAKADTQYFGPGTRLTVL.

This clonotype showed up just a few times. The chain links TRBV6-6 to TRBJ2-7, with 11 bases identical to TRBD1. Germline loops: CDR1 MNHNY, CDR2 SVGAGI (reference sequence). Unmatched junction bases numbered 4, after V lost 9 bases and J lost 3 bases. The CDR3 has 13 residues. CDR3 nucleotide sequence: TGTGCCAGTGCGGGACAGGGGGACTACGAGCAGTACTTC. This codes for CASAGQGDYEQYF.

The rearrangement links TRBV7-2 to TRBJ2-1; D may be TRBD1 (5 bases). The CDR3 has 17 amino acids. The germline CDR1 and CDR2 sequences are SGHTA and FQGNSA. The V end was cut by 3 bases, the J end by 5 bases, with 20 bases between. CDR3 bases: TGTGCCAGCAGCTTCTTGAATACAGGATGGACAAACAATGAGCAGTTCTTC. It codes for CASSFLNTGWTNNEQFF. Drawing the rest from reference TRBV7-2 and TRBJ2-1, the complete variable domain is GAGVSQSPSNKVTEKGKDVELRCDPISGHTALYWYRQSLGQGLEFLIYFQGNSAPDKSGLPSDRFSAERTGGSVSTLTIQRTQQEDSAVYLCASSFLNTGWTNNEQFFGPGTRLTVL.

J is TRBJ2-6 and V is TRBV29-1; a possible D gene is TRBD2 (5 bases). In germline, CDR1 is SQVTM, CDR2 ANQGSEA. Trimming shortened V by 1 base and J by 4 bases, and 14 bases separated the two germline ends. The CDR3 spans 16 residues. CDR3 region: CSVEVAPGWGANVLTF. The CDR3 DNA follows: TGCAGCGTTGAAGTGGCACCGGGGTGGGGGGCCAACGTCCTGACTTTC. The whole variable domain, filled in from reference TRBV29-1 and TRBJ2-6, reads SAVISQKPSRDICQRGTSLTIQCQVDSQVTMMFWYRQQPGQSLTLIATANQGSEATYESGFVIDKFPISRPNLTFSTLTVSNMSPEDSSIYLCSVEVAPGWGANVLTFGAGSRLTVL.

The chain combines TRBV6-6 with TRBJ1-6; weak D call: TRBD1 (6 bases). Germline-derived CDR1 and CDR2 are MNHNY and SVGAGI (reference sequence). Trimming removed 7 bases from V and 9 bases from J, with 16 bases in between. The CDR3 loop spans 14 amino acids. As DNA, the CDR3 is TGTGCCAGCACCCCCGGACAGCTACTTTCACCCCTCCACTTT. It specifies CASTPGQLLSPLHF.